The 27 T cell receptor beta chains below all came from one sample that was sequenced in a study of cytomegalovirus exposure and HLA in healthy donors (dated by TCRdb to about 2017). Preparation of the library involved the immunoSEQ multiplex PCR assay. A mixture of 60 forward primers for TCR Vbeta segments and 13 reverse primers for TCR Jbeta segments was used in the multiplex PCR. Not all clones reach the TCRdb copy of this immuneACCESS table, which keeps in-frame sequences only. Checked studies attribute under half of the gap to unresolved V genes and leave the rest unexplained. Within this sample are around 150,000 clones, with about 75% of them counted one time only. The leading ten clones occupy approximately 1.4% of the sample. Sequenced material: PBMCs. These receptors all come from a woman aged 35 to 49 in good health and CMV-seronegative.

The chain is built from TRBV7-9 and TRBJ2-2; 7 bases agree with TRBD2. V shed 4 bases, J shed 7 bases, and the junction held 6 bases outside the gene matches. The length of the CDR3 is 14 residues. Germline V gene data show CDR1 as SEHNR and CDR2 as FQNEAQ (reference sequence). The CDR3 loop is CASSSPGGGGELFF. CDR3 in DNA: TGTGCCAGCAGCTCTCCGGGGGGAGGCGGGGAGCTGTTTTTT.

CDR3 in amino acids: CASSGGQAREQYF. The CDR3 DNA sequence: TGTGCCAGCAGTGGAGGACAGGCTAGGGAGCAGTACTTC. The chain recombines TRBV6-1 with TRBJ2-7; 7 positions match TRBD1. Germline CDR1 and CDR2: MNHNS and SASEGT. The CDR3 runs to 13 residues. With V trimmed by 4 bases and J by 7 bases, 7 bases remained unmatched.

V usage is TRBV5-4 and J usage is TRBJ1-6; TRBD1 might be the D (6 bases). This CDR3 contains 16 residues. Trimming left V 3 bases short and J 5 bases short, with 15 bases between. CDR1 and CDR2 from the germline V gene are SGHNT and YYREEE (reference sequence). CDR3 protein: CASSSGGTTHNSPLHF. In nucleotides, the CDR3 is TGTGCCAGCAGCTCGGGGGGGACAACTCATAATTCACCCCTCCACTTT.

The CDR3 nucleotides read TGTGCCAGCAACCCCGGGACATCTAACGAGCAGTACTTC. It encodes CASNPGTSNEQYF. The gene calls are TRBV28 and TRBJ2-7; D perhaps matches TRBD1 (6 bases). The CDR3 has 13 amino acids. Germline V gene lookup returns CDR1 MDHEN and CDR2 SYDVKM. Trimming removed 7 bases from V and 5 bases from J, with 15 bases in between.

The rearrangement uses TRBV4-2 and TRBJ2-1; 9 nucleotides agree with TRBD1. V lost 2 bases, J lost 5 bases, and 10 bases stayed unmatched. The V gene's germline CDR1 is LGHNA and CDR2 YNFKEQ. The CDR3 runs to 17 residues. CDR3 in DNA: TGTGCCAGCAGCCAATTTCGATCGGGACAGGGAAACAATGAGCAGTTCTTC. Amino acid sequence: CASSQFRSGQGNNEQFF.

The V gene is TRBV7-2, the J gene TRBJ1-4; D possibly corresponds to TRBD1 (6 bases). The V end lost 0 bases, the J end lost 7 bases, and 12 bases lay between the germline ends. The germline CDR1 and CDR2 sequences are SGHTA and FQGNSA. This CDR3 has 15 amino acids. The DNA of the CDR3 is TGTGCCAGCAGCTTAGCGCAGGGGCTAGGTGAAAAACTGTTTTTT. It yields the protein CASSLAQGLGEKLFF.

This clone was counted a few times. V usage is TRBV27 and J usage is TRBJ1-4, with D possibly TRBD1 on 6 matching bases. Trimming took off 4 bases at V and 6 bases at J, with 12 bases between the two ends. The CDR3 contains 14 residues. Germline V gives CDR1 MNHEY, CDR2 SMNVEV (reference sequence). The CDR3 DNA follows: TGTGCCAGCAGTTATGAAGGGGGTTATGAAAAACTGTTTTTT. Residues: CASSYEGGYEKLFF. Combining the CDR3 with reference TRBV27 and TRBJ1-4 gives the whole variable domain EAQVTQNPRYLITVTGKKLTVTCSQNMNHEYMSWYRQDPGLGLRQIYYSMNVEVTDKGDVPEGYKVSRKEKRNFPLILESPSPNQTSLYFCASSYEGGYEKLFFGSGTQLSVL.

CDR3 protein: CAIFGTNYEQYF. Here the CDR3 DNA reads TGTGCCATCTTCGGGACAAACTACGAGCAGTACTTC. This chain uses TRBV6-1 with TRBJ2-7; a possible D gene is TRBD1 (6 bases). The CDR3 loop spans 12 amino acids. The germline gives CDR1 MNHNS, CDR2 SASEGT. V was pared by 10 bases and J by 3 bases, with 13 bases between.

The chain employs TRBV6-6 and TRBJ1-5; weak D call: TRBD1 (6 bases). The V gene's germline CDR1 is MNHNY and CDR2 SVGAGI (reference sequence). V dropped 2 bases and J dropped 4 bases, with 9 bases sitting between them. This CDR3 region has 14 residues. CDR3 nucleotides: TGTGCCAGCAGTTACAGGGGGGGGAATCAGCCCCAGCATTTT. This codes for CASSYRGGNQPQHF.

The rearrangement joins TRBV4-3 to TRBJ2-2; D remains ambiguous. V was clipped by 5 bases and J by 6 bases, with 7 bases between them. Germline CDR1 reads LGHNA; CDR2 reads YSLEER. The CDR3 is made up of 12 amino acids. DNA of the CDR3: TGCGCCAGCAGCGCGTTGGCCGGGGAGCTGTTTTTT. Protein: CASSALAGELFF.

The rearrangement uses TRBV4-3 and TRBJ1-6; TRBD1 might be the D (6 bases). The length of the CDR3 is 14 residues. V lost 4 bases to trimming and J lost 7 bases, with 11 bases between them. The V gene's germline CDR1 is LGHNA and CDR2 YSLEER. CDR3: CASSPGQQNSPLHF. DNA of the CDR3: TGCGCCAGCAGCCCAGGACAGCAGAATTCACCCCTCCACTTT.

This rearrangement joins TRBV5-1 to TRBJ2-7; the match to TRBD1 covers 8 bases. The V and J ends lost 5 bases and 0 bases, in that order; junction bases with no gene match: 7. Germline V gene data show CDR1 as SGHRS and CDR2 as YFSETQ. This CDR3 is built from 15 residues. DNA for the CDR3: TGCGCCAGCAGGGCACCGGGACAGGCCTCCTACGAGCAGTACTTC. Its translation: CASRAPGQASYEQYF. The full variable domain, in which reference TRBV5-1 and TRBJ2-7 provide the parts outside the CDR3, is KAGVTQTPRYLIKTRGQQVTLSCSPISGHRSVSWYQQTPGQGLQFLFEYFSETQRNKGNFPGRFSGRQFSNSRSEMNVSTLELGDSALYLCASRAPGQASYEQYFGPGTRLTVT.

This sequence joins TRBV9 and TRBJ1-6; the D gene is possibly TRBD1 (5 bases). Trimming cost V 2 bases and J 7 bases, with 13 bases left between them. Germline lookup yields CDR1 SGDLS and CDR2 YYNGEE. The CDR3 has 15 amino acids. The CDR3 DNA sequence: TGTGCCAGCAGCGTCCAATCGTCAGGGAATTCACCCCTCCACTTT. Protein product: CASSVQSSGNSPLHF.

In the case of this clone: Its ends do not fully match the called genes, so a read error is possible. This chain links TRBV5-1 with TRBJ2-2; TRBD1 is a possible D gene (5 bases). The CDR3 is made up of 15 amino acids. CDR1 and CDR2 from the germline V gene are SGHRS and YFSETQ. The DNA of the CDR3 is TGCGCCACCAGCTTGCTGAGCGCCAGGGACGGGGAGCTGTTTTTT. The encoded protein is CATSLLSARDGELFF.

J is TRBJ2-7 and V is TRBV27; 9 nucleotides line up with TRBD1. Germline CDR1 reads MNHEY; CDR2 reads SMNVEV (reference sequence). Trimming at V came to 5 bases and at J to 4 bases, leaving 0 bases not matched to a gene. The CDR3 runs 12 residues. The CDR3 coding sequence is TGTGCCAGCAGTGACAGGGGGTACGAGCAGTACTTC. It encodes CASSDRGYEQYF.

The CDR3 DNA sequence: TGTGCCAGCAGCTTAGACAGGGGGCGGGATCAGCCCCAGCATTTT. This encodes CASSLDRGRDQPQHF. This chain joins TRBV7-2 and TRBJ1-5, with 9 bases identical to TRBD1. J gave up 5 bases and V 1 base, and 3 bases lay outside the gene matches. CDR1 and CDR2 from the germline V gene are SGHTA and FQGNSA. This CDR3 has 15 residues.

The count of this clone is one. This sequence joins TRBV9 and TRBJ1-1, with 7 nucleotides matching TRBD1. Trimming took 2 bases from V and 0 from J; bases not matched to a gene: 7. The germline V gene has CDR1 SGDLS and CDR2 YYNGEE. This CDR3 is 16 amino acids long. CDR3 amino acids: CASSVDPTGLNTEAFF. The DNA for the CDR3 is TGTGCCAGCAGCGTGGACCCGACAGGGCTGAACACTGAAGCTTTCTTT.

V gene TRBV7-9 combines with J gene TRBJ1-2, with D possibly TRBD1 on 6 matching bases. Germline V gives CDR1 SEHNR, CDR2 FQNEAQ (reference sequence). Deletions cut 2 bases from V and 6 bases from J, with 22 bases between. This CDR3 contains 17 residues. The CDR3 DNA follows: TGTGCCAGCAGCTTAAAGACAGGAGCCTTGGTTAAGGATGGCTACACCTTC. Its translation is CASSLKTGALVKDGYTF.

This clone was counted once. This sequence joins TRBV30 and TRBJ2-7, with D tentatively TRBD2 (7 bases). Trimming pared 2 bases from V and 5 bases from J, leaving 10 bases between. This CDR3 comprises 12 residues. The V gene's germline CDR1 is GTSNPN and CDR2 SVGIG (reference sequence). CDR3 residues: CAWSRGGNEQYF. CDR3 DNA: TGTGCCTGGAGTAGGGGGGGCAACGAGCAGTACTTC.

The count of this clone is one. The chain is built from TRBV6-6 and TRBJ2-7; D is uncertain. This CDR3 has 13 amino acids. Between the trimmed V and J ends, which lost 0 bases and 1 base, there was a span of 4 bases. CDR1 and CDR2 from the germline V gene are MNHNY and SVGAGI (reference sequence). CDR3 region: CASSYSRSYEQYF. CDR3 bases: TGTGCCAGCAGTTACTCGAGGTCCTACGAGCAGTACTTC.

The chain employs TRBV7-2 and TRBJ1-5, with D unclear. The germline V gene has CDR1 SGHTA and CDR2 FQGNSA. The CDR3 spans 12 residues. V shed 6 bases and J shed 7 bases, with 10 bases lying between them. CDR3 coding DNA: TGTGCCAGCAGTTATTACTCCCAGCCCCAGCATTTT. It specifies CASSYYSQPQHF.

V is TRBV2 and J is TRBJ2-2; 9 bases match TRBD1. The length of the CDR3 is 13 residues. Trimming at V came to 6 bases and at J to 6 bases, leaving 2 bases not matched to a gene. From germline, CDR1 is SNHLY and CDR2 FYNNEI. DNA for the CDR3: TGTGCCAGCAGCGGACAGGGGTCCGGGGAGCTGTTTTTT. Protein product: CASSGQGSGELFF.

CDR3 sequence: CASSFAGLQAEAFF. The CDR3 DNA sequence: TGTGCCAGCAGTTTCGCAGGGTTACAAGCTGAAGCTTTCTTT. This chain uses TRBV28 with TRBJ1-1; D perhaps matches TRBD1 (5 bases). Trimming removed 3 bases at V and 6 bases at J, with 14 bases between. Germline V CDR1 and CDR2: MDHEN, SYDVKM. CDR3 length equals 14 residues. Full variable domain (rest looked up from reference TRBV28 and TRBJ1-1): DVKVTQSSRYLVKRTGEKVFLECVQDMDHENMFWYRQDPGLGLRLIYFSYDVKMKEKGDIPEGYSVSREKKERFSLILESASTNQTSMYLCASSFAGLQAEAFFGQGTRLTVV.

A remark on this clone: One end of the junction is discordant with germline, which a read error may explain. The chain uses TRBV7-7 and TRBJ2-1; the match to TRBD2 covers 13 bases. The CDR3 runs 14 residues. The germline V gene has CDR1 SSHAT and CDR2 FNYEAQ (reference sequence). The DNA for the CDR3 is TGTGCTAGCAGCTCCTGGACTAGCGGGGGACCCCAGTTCTTC. Translation: CASSSWTSGGPQFF.

The genes are TRBV7-2 and TRBJ2-7, with TRBD2 matching 8 bases. V trimming: 5 bases; J trimming: 2 bases; junction bases outside the gene matches: 14. The CDR3 is 17 amino acids. The germline gives CDR1 SGHTA, CDR2 FQGNSA. Written as DNA, the CDR3 is TGTGCCAGCAGCCCTAGGGCGGCTACTAGCGGAGCCTACGAGCAGTACTTC. Amino acid sequence: CASSPRAATSGAYEQYF.

The chain recombines TRBV10-2 with TRBJ2-3; D perhaps matches TRBD2 (6 bases). The CDR3 runs 13 residues. Germline-derived CDR1 and CDR2 are WSHSY and SAAADI. V lost 4 bases to trimming and J lost 5 bases, with 10 bases between them. This CDR3 is CASSVLGGDTQYF. DNA of the CDR3: TGCGCCAGCAGTGTTTTGGGAGGAGATACGCAGTATTTT.

The genes are TRBV19 and TRBJ1-1; 8 positions match TRBD1. CDR1 and CDR2 (germline): LNHDA, SQIVND (reference sequence). This CDR3 is built from 14 residues. Unmatched junction bases numbered 4, after V lost 1 base and J lost 6 bases. The CDR3 sequence is CASSIARGRAEAFF. The CDR3 coding sequence is TGTGCCAGTAGTATAGCCAGGGGGCGGGCTGAAGCTTTCTTT.